The 14 T cell receptor beta chains below all came from one sample that was sequenced in a study of T cells after yellow fever vaccination. TCRdb re-derived calls from the 5' RACE reads in MiXCR, one entry per CDR3 protein. This sample has 510,000 or so distinct CDR3 sequences, with roughly 21% found just once. The source material was PBMCs, sampled 15 days after the yellow fever booster vaccination. The receptors come from a man aged 30-40 years who received the YFV17D yellow fever vaccine.

The chain links TRBV5-1 to TRBJ2-5; 7 nucleotides agree with TRBD1. Germline CDR1 SGHRS, CDR2 YFSETQ. J gave up 4 bases and V 6 bases, and 9 bases lay outside the gene matches. The CDR3 runs to 14 residues. The chain's CDR3 is CASTRDRVGETQYF. The CDR3 bases are TGCGCCAGCACCCGAGACAGGGTTGGAGAGACCCAGTACTTC.

The table lists this clonotype with a few counts. This chain links TRBV12-3 or TRBV12-4 with TRBJ2-3; TRBD2 matches 8 bases. V lost 5 bases to trimming and J lost 1 base; unmatched junction nucleotides: 17. The CDR3 length is 19 residues. CDR3 sequence: CASSPRTSGSRRRTDTQYF. The DNA of the CDR3 is TGTGCCAGCAGTCCCCGCACTAGCGGAAGCCGACGACGCACAGATACGCAGTATTTT.

V and J are TRBV12-3 or TRBV12-4 and TRBJ1-2; D is unresolved. CDR3 size: 13 residues. Deletions cut 6 bases from V and 8 bases from J, with 16 bases between. The chain's CDR3 is CASSPGLPGGYTF. The CDR3 DNA follows: TGTGCCAGCAGCCCAGGACTGCCGGGGGGCTACACCTTC.

This clonotype turned up a few times. The chain uses TRBV29-1 and TRBJ2-1, with D unresolved. Trimming shortened V by 4 bases and J by 2 bases, and 9 bases separated the two germline ends. The CDR3 contains 13 residues. From germline, CDR1 is SQVTM and CDR2 ANQGSEA. CDR3 region: CSVGAAPYNEQFF. The CDR3 DNA is TGCAGCGTTGGGGCGGCTCCCTACAATGAGCAGTTCTTC.

The rearrangement uses TRBV2 and TRBJ2-7, with 7 bases matching TRBD1. The J segment lost 7 bases and the V segment lost 6 bases, leaving 3 bases of the junction unmatched. The CDR3 contains 11 residues. In germline, CDR1 is SNHLY, CDR2 FYNNEI. The CDR3 nucleotides are TGTGCCAGCAGATGGACAGGAGAGCAGTACTTC. It translates to CASRWTGEQYF.

V is TRBV6-2 or TRBV6-3 and J is TRBJ2-7, with D perhaps TRBD1 (5 bases). Germline-derived CDR1 and CDR2 are MNHEY and SVGEGT. Trimming shortened V by 0 bases and J by 1 base, and 10 bases separated the two germline ends. There are 15 residues in the CDR3. The CDR3 region has the DNA TGTGCCAGCAGTTACTCGTTAACAGGATCCTACGAGCAGTACTTC. It specifies CASSYSLTGSYEQYF.

V gene TRBV20-1 combines with J gene TRBJ2-7, with 8 nucleotides matching TRBD1. CDR1 is DFQATT and CDR2 is SNEGSKA in the germline V gene (reference sequence). The length of the CDR3 is 13 residues. The V segment lost 5 bases and the J segment 5 bases; nucleotides outside the gene matches: 8. The CDR3 here is CSASGQGSHEQYF. CDR3 nucleotide sequence: TGCAGTGCTTCTGGACAGGGTTCCCACGAGCAGTACTTC.

This clonotype was detected many times. An end of the junction does not agree with germline; a read error may underlie this. CDR3 sequence (DNA): TGTGCCAGTAGTACCGGACAGGGCTACGAGCAGTACTTC. The encoded protein is CASSTGQGYEQYF. The chain is built from TRBV5-1 and TRBJ2-7, with TRBD1 identical over 8 bases. The CDR3 covers 13 residues. The germline V gene has CDR1 SGHRS and CDR2 YFSETQ.

CDR3 DNA sequence: TGTGCCAGCAGCCTTGGGCTAGGAGGGCTTAGCACAGATACGCAGTATTTT. Translating it yields CASSLGLGGLSTDTQYF. The gene calls are TRBV12-3 or TRBV12-4 and TRBJ2-3, with TRBD2 as a possible D gene (6 bases). V was shortened by 6 bases and J by 0 bases, with 19 bases between the two germline ends. The CDR3 has 17 residues.

This clonotype has at least ten counts. The chain joins TRBV10-1 to TRBJ2-2, with 7 bases identical to TRBD2. V lost 6 bases, J lost 5 bases, and 6 bases stayed unmatched. This CDR3 has 14 residues. CDR1 WNHNN and CDR2 SYGVQD come from the germline V gene (reference sequence). For the CDR3, the DNA is TGCGCCAGCAGCGCAGGGAGGGCGACCGGGGAGCTGTTTTTT. It yields the protein CASSAGRATGELFF.

This clonotype has ten or more counts. The rearrangement links TRBV6-2 or TRBV6-3 to TRBJ2-7; no clear D gene. The CDR3 sequence is 11 residues long. Deletions cut 4 bases from V and 7 bases from J, with 8 bases between. Germline CDR1 is MNHEY and CDR2 is SVGEGT. CDR3 sequence reads: CASSLLREQYF. CDR3 nucleotides: TGTGCCAGCAGTTTACTCAGAGAGCAGTACTTC.

This rearrangement joins TRBV9 to TRBJ2-6; 7 bases agree with TRBD1. The germline V gene has CDR1 SGDLS and CDR2 YYNGEE. J gave up 3 bases and V 0 bases, and 9 bases lay outside the gene matches. This CDR3 has 18 amino acids. CDR3 coding DNA: TGTGCCAGCAGCGTAGTTACTGAGACAGGGAGTGGGGCCAACGTCCTGACTTTC. This codes for CASSVVTETGSGANVLTF.

CDR3 in amino acids: CASSHSLEQYF. In DNA, the CDR3 is TGTGCCAGCAGCCATAGCCTCGAGCAGTACTTC. This chain uses TRBV3-1 with TRBJ2-7; the D is unclear. CDR3 length: 11 amino acids. V was shortened by 3 bases and J by 6 bases, with 6 bases between the two germline ends. In germline, CDR1 is LGHDT, CDR2 YNNKEL (reference sequence).

The chain combines TRBV21-1 with TRBJ1-6; TRBD1, the table's D call, lacks a check against the DNA. TRBV21-1 is a known pseudogene. The CDR3 runs 13 residues. CDR3 nucleotide sequence: TGTGCCAGCAGGGGGCAGTATAATTCACCCCTCCACTTT. Translating it yields CASRGQYNSPLHF.